What follows are 27 T cell receptor beta chains derived from one specimen sequenced in a study of yellow fever vaccine responses in identical twins. Each CDR3 protein is one row after TCRdb ran MiXCR on the RT-PCR reads. The sample yields over 950 distinct CDR3 sequences, about 80% seen once. This specimen consisted of T cells from blood (PBMCs), unsorted or a sorted subset (not recorded which), obtained before or after yellow fever vaccination (not recorded which). All receptors derive from a female donor who received the yellow fever vaccine.

The chain links TRBV4-3 to TRBJ2-1, with 10 bases lining up with TRBD2. CDR3 length: 16 residues. CDR1 and CDR2 (germline): LGHNA, YSLEER. The J segment lost 4 bases and the V segment lost 2 bases, leaving 5 bases of the junction unmatched. CDR3 region: CASSQRLAGEYNEQFF. CDR3 DNA sequence: TGCGCCAGCAGCCAAAGACTAGCGGGCGAATACAATGAGCAGTTCTTC.

The chain is built from TRBV30 and TRBJ2-7; D is perhaps TRBD1 (6 bases). The CDR3 runs to 14 residues. The germline V gene has CDR1 GTSNPN and CDR2 SVGIG (reference sequence). The V end was cut by 4 bases, the J end by 1 base, with 14 bases between. The DNA for the CDR3 is TGTGCCTGGACGCAGGGGCAGAGATCCTACGAGCAGTACGTC. Amino acid sequence: CAWTQGQRSYEQYV.

This clonotype has a single count. The rearrangement links TRBV12-3 or TRBV12-4 to TRBJ2-2; D not resolved. The V end was cut by 6 bases, the J end by 6 bases, with 11 bases between. CDR3 length: 13 residues. CDR3 protein: CASSYGLSGELFF. Written as DNA, the CDR3 is TGTGCCAGCAGCTATGGGCTTTCCGGGGAGCTGTTTTTT.

The J gene is TRBJ1-1, the V gene TRBV23-1, with 7 bases fitting TRBD1. TRBV23-1 is placed among ORFs of uncertain function. The J segment lost 1 base and the V segment lost 5 bases, leaving 4 bases of the junction unmatched. This CDR3 has 14 residues. CDR3 residues: CASSFGQENTEAFF. DNA of the CDR3: TGCGCCAGCAGTTTCGGACAGGAGAACACTGAAGCTTTCTTT.

This clonotype appeared once. The genes are TRBV11-1 and TRBJ2-3; D is ambiguous. The CDR3 totals 14 residues. Germline CDR1 is SGHAT and CDR2 is FQDESV (reference sequence). V was pared by 1 base and J by 4 bases, with 9 bases between. CDR3 amino acids: CASSLVGYPDTQYF. The CDR3 DNA reads as TGTGCCAGCAGCTTAGTCGGGTATCCAGATACGCAGTATTTT.

V gene TRBV10-1 combines with J gene TRBJ1-1; perhaps TRBD1 as D (5 bases). The V end lost 2 bases, the J end lost 2 bases, and 6 bases lay between the germline ends. The CDR3 runs 13 residues. CDR1 is WNHNN and CDR2 is SYGVQD in the germline V gene (reference sequence). Written as DNA, the CDR3 is TGCGCCAGCAGTGAGGACAGTAACACTGAAGCTTTCTTT. Amino acid sequence: CASSEDSNTEAFF.

The chain employs TRBV20-1 and TRBJ1-3; D uncertain. The germline V gene encodes CDR1 DFQATT and CDR2 SNEGSKA (reference sequence). Trimming left V 5 bases short and J 2 bases short, with 16 bases between. CDR3 size: 15 residues. The CDR3 DNA reads TGCAGTGCTTCGGAGGGCGGCAGTCCTGGAAACACCATATATTTT. Protein: CSASEGGSPGNTIYF.

V gene TRBV9 combines with J gene TRBJ1-2; 9 nucleotides line up with TRBD1. The CDR3 runs 15 residues. The germline gives CDR1 SGDLS, CDR2 YYNGEE. Unmatched junction bases numbered 4, after V lost 0 bases and J lost 4 bases. The CDR3 DNA reads as TGTGCCAGCAGCGTAGAGGGACAGGGTGGCTATGGCTACACCTTC. Translating gives CASSVEGQGGYGYTF.

This clonotype was detected a few times. The J gene is TRBJ1-4, the V gene TRBV29-1; D is undetermined. Germline V lookup: CDR1 SQVTM, CDR2 ANQGSEA. V was clipped by 6 bases and J by 3 bases, with 8 bases between them. CDR3 length equals 12 residues. The CDR3 sequence: CSVVVPNEKLFF. CDR3 DNA sequence: TGCAGCGTCGTGGTTCCTAATGAAAAACTGTTTTTT.

This clonotype has only a few counts. V usage is TRBV5-6 and J usage is TRBJ2-7; D is unclear. With 2 bases removed from V and 1 base from J, the gap between germline ends came to 4 bases. CDR3 size: 12 residues. Germline loops: CDR1 SGHDT, CDR2 YYEEEE. In nucleotides, the CDR3 is TGTGCCAGCAGCTTTAGTTCCTACGAGCAGTACTTC. This translates into CASSFSSYEQYF.

J is TRBJ1-2 and V is TRBV20-1; the D is unclear. Per germline, CDR1 DFQATT and CDR2 SNEGSKA (reference sequence). The CDR3 length is 14 residues. The chain's CDR3 is CRAREREFDYGYTF. DNA for the CDR3: TGCAGGGCTCGAGAGAGGGAGTTCGACTATGGCTACACCTTC.

This clonotype was counted a few times. The chain is built from TRBV11-1 and TRBJ1-4, with 7 bases that match TRBD1. J was trimmed by 7 bases and V by 1 base; bases with no gene match: 6. The germline CDR1 and CDR2 sequences are SGHAT and FQDESV (reference sequence). There are 15 residues in the CDR3. The CDR3 DNA reads TGTGCCAGCAGCTTAGTTCTGGACAGGAGTGAAAAACTGTTTTTT. Protein: CASSLVLDRSEKLFF.

The chain links TRBV11-3 to TRBJ1-2; 12 bases map to TRBD1. Germline CDR1 reads SGHNT; CDR2 reads YENEEA. The CDR3 spans 18 residues. The V segment lost 5 bases and the J segment 2 bases; nucleotides outside the gene matches: 12. The CDR3, as DNA: TGTGCCAGCAGCCTAAATCCGGGACAGGGGGCTGAAAACTATGGCTACACCTTC. This translates into CASSLNPGQGAENYGYTF. Full variable domain (rest looked up from reference TRBV11-3 and TRBJ1-2): EAGVVQSPRYKIIEKKQPVAFWCNPISGHNTLYWYLQNLGQGPELLIRYENEEAVDDSQLPKDRFSAERLKGVDSTLKIQPAELGDSAVYLCASSLNPGQGAENYGYTFGSGTRLTVV.

The DNA of the CDR3 is TGCGCCAGCAGCATGTGGGAGGCCTACGAGCAGTACTTC. Translated, it gives CASSMWEAYEQYF. The chain carries TRBV4-3 and TRBJ2-7; D may be TRBD2 (6 bases). V was trimmed by 5 bases and J by 2 bases, leaving 10 bases between them. The CDR3 is 13 residues long. Germline CDR1 LGHNA, CDR2 YSLEER.

The chain carries TRBV4-3 and TRBJ2-1; D gene ambiguous. From germline, CDR1 is LGHNA and CDR2 YSLEER. CDR3 length: 12 amino acids. V lost 3 bases, J lost 9 bases, and 9 bases lay in between. CDR3 region: CASSHFLCEQFF. CDR3 coding DNA: TGCGCCAGCAGCCATTTCCTCTGTGAGCAGTTCTTC.

J is TRBJ1-6 and V is TRBV11-1; D is undetermined. CDR1 SGHAT and CDR2 FQDESV come from the germline V gene (reference sequence). Trimming pared 3 bases from V and 8 bases from J, leaving 8 bases between. The CDR3 is made up of 13 amino acids. CDR3 DNA: TGTGCCAGCAGCTTTGGGCCACATTCACCCCTCCACTTT. Amino acid sequence: CASSFGPHSPLHF.

There are a few counts of this clonotype. This sequence joins TRBV11-2 and TRBJ2-4, with 12 nucleotides matching TRBD2. Trimming at V came to 5 bases and at J to 4 bases, leaving 15 bases not matched to a gene. This CDR3 is 19 amino acids long. Germline CDR1 reads SGHAT; CDR2 reads FQNNGV. The CDR3 DNA reads TGTGCCAGCAGCCTAGGACTAGCGGGACCTTCCTTCGGGAAAAACATTCAGTACTTC. This encodes CASSLGLAGPSFGKNIQYF.

The chain links TRBV4-3 to TRBJ1-1; D is ambiguous. In germline, CDR1 is LGHNA, CDR2 YSLEER. V gave up 0 bases and J gave up 1 base, with 12 bases separating them. The CDR3 contains 16 residues. The CDR3 nucleotides are TGCGCCAGCAGCCAAGAGGTTGGGAATGCGAACACTGAAGCTTTCTTT. Its protein product is CASSQEVGNANTEAFF.

The gene calls are TRBV11-1 and TRBJ2-3, with 9 positions matching TRBD1. The CDR3 spans 16 residues. J lost 1 base, V lost 5 bases, and 7 bases had no gene match. Germline assignment: CDR1 SGHAT and CDR2 FQDESV (reference sequence). CDR3 DNA: TGTGCCAGCAGCCCCACAGGGGGCGCCGGCACAGATACGCAGTATTTT. Translation gives CASSPTGGAGTDTQYF.

The CDR3 sequence: CASTVGGSGNEQFF. Here the CDR3 DNA reads TGTGCCAGTACAGTCGGTGGGAGCGGCAATGAGCAGTTCTTC. This rearrangement joins TRBV19 to TRBJ2-1, with D perhaps TRBD2 (5 bases). The CDR3 is 14 amino acids. Trimming shortened V by 7 bases and J by 6 bases, and 16 bases separated the two germline ends. Germline assignment: CDR1 LNHDA and CDR2 SQIVND (reference sequence).

This sequence joins TRBV10-1 and TRBJ1-1; no reliable D call. CDR3 length equals 13 residues. V was clipped by 3 bases and J by 3 bases, with 8 bases between them. Germline assignment: CDR1 WNHNN and CDR2 SYGVQD (reference sequence). DNA of the CDR3: TGCGCCAGCAGTGATCGGGCGGACACTGAAGCTTTCTTT. Translating gives CASSDRADTEAFF.

This rearrangement joins TRBV11-2 to TRBJ2-5; no clear D. The CDR3 length is 15 residues. CDR1 is SGHAT and CDR2 is FQNNGV in the germline V gene. V lost 5 bases and J lost 0, with 13 bases in between. CDR3 sequence reads: CASSQDPGYQETQYF. The DNA of the CDR3 is TGTGCCAGCAGCCAGGACCCGGGTTACCAAGAGACCCAGTACTTC.

This chain connects TRBV29-1 to TRBJ2-7; TRBD2 aligns across 8 bases. The ends lost 0 bases at V and 1 base at J; junction bases unmatched: 8. The CDR3 sequence is 16 residues long. The germline V gene encodes CDR1 SQVTM and CDR2 ANQGSEA. CDR3 DNA: TGCAGCGTTGAAGAAAGTAGCGGGACCTATTCCTACGAGCAGTACTTC. Translation gives CSVEESSGTYSYEQYF.

V is TRBV4-3 and J is TRBJ1-2; TRBD1 aligns across 10 bases. V shed 0 bases and J 2 bases; nucleotides not matched to a gene: 3. The CDR3 runs 16 residues. Germline CDR1 and CDR2: LGHNA and YSLEER. The CDR3 protein is CASSQEETGGNYGYTF. The CDR3 DNA reads as TGCGCCAGCAGCCAAGAGGAGACAGGGGGCAACTATGGCTACACCTTC.

V gene TRBV5-5 combines with J gene TRBJ2-7; D might be TRBD1 (5 bases). CDR3 length equals 12 residues. Germline values: CDR1 SGHKS, CDR2 YYEKEE (reference sequence). The CDR3 nucleotides read TGCGCCAGCCCTACTGGACACTACGAGCAGTACGTC. Translation: CASPTGHYEQYV.

This clonotype was observed a few times. The chain combines TRBV24-1 with TRBJ1-5, with 12 nucleotides matching TRBD1. CDR3 length equals 18 residues. J lost 1 base, V lost 11 bases, and 14 bases had no gene match. In germline, CDR1 is KGHDR, CDR2 SFDVKD. CDR3 bases: TGTGCCATACCCGGGACAGGGGGCGAGCTATCCAGCAATCAGCCCCAGCATTTT. Translation: CAIPGTGGELSSNQPQHF.

This clonotype was recorded only once. The chain joins TRBV21-1 to TRBJ1-2; the table's D call of TRBD1 was not tested on the DNA. TRBV21-1 is a pseudogene segment. The CDR3 has 15 residues. CDR3 coding DNA: TGTGCCAGCAGCAAAGACGGACGGGCGACCTATGGCTACACCTTC. It encodes CASSKDGRATYGYTF.